These 4 T cell receptor beta chains share one sample of origin, sequenced in a study of blood T cell repertoires in COVID-19. Only in-frame clones appear in the TCRdb table, and some are missing; sequencing was by immunoSEQ multiplex PCR. Of 200,000 to 250,000 clones in the sample, around 83% were seen once. Input material: PBMCs or T cells enriched from blood (not recorded which). These receptors were obtained from a woman between 40 and 55 years old with acute COVID-19.

This CDR3 reads CASSLEGGPSSGNTIYF. The CDR3 coding sequence is TGTGCCAGCAGCTTAGAAGGGGGTCCAAGCTCTGGAAACACCATATATTTT. The gene calls are TRBV11-2 and TRBJ1-3, with D possibly being TRBD1 (6 bases). The V gene's germline CDR1 is SGHAT and CDR2 FQNNGV. Trimming removed 0 bases at V and 0 bases at J, with 12 bases between. This CDR3 is built from 17 residues.

The CDR3, as DNA: TGTGCCAGCAGCCCTAACAGGGTAGACAATGAGCAGTTCTTC. It encodes CASSPNRVDNEQFF. The rearrangement uses TRBV11-2 and TRBJ2-1; D may be TRBD1 (6 bases). Germline V gene sequence: CDR1 SGHAT, CDR2 FQNNGV. V lost 5 bases, J lost 5 bases, and 13 bases lay in between. The CDR3 runs to 14 residues. The whole variable domain, remainder taken from reference TRBV11-2 and TRBJ2-1, is EAGVAQSPRYKIIEKRQSVAFWCNPISGHATLYWYQQILGQGPKLLIQFQNNGVVDDSQLPKDRFSAERLKGVDSTLKIQPAKLEDSAVYLCASSPNRVDNEQFFGPGTRLTVL.

The chain uses TRBV10-3 and TRBJ1-2, with D maybe TRBD1 (5 bases). The V gene lost 0 bases and the J gene lost 3 bases, with 8 bases spanning the gap. CDR1 is ENHRY and CDR2 is SYGVKD in the germline V gene. This CDR3 has 14 amino acids. CDR3 in amino acids: CAISESGEDYGYTF. The CDR3 DNA reads TGTGCCATCAGTGAGTCAGGGGAGGACTATGGCTACACCTTC.

J is TRBJ1-2 and V is TRBV7-2; D remains unclear. Germline CDR1 reads SGHTA; CDR2 reads FQGNSA. The V gene lost 1 base and the J gene lost 3 bases, with 9 bases spanning the gap. This CDR3 is 14 amino acids long. CDR3 sequence: CASSLGPQDYGYTF. The CDR3 DNA follows: TGTGCCAGCAGCTTAGGCCCCCAGGACTATGGCTACACCTTC.